These 20 T cell receptor beta chains came from one sample sequenced in a study of blood T cells in healthy people across ages. A second PCR of 7 to 11 cycles used a sample-barcoded 5' primer and a J-beta primer mix. TCRdb recomputed calls from the 5' RACE reads with MiXCR, one row per CDR3 protein. The sample has around 800,000 distinct CDR3 sequences; under 55% are singletons. Sequences were obtained from blood. These receptors all come from a man aged 55 to 69 in good health.

The rearrangement joins TRBV6-5 to TRBJ2-3; 10 nucleotides align to TRBD2. V was pared by 4 bases and J by 5 bases, with 9 bases of the junction left unmatched. The CDR3 is 16 amino acids. Germline V lookup: CDR1 MNHEY, CDR2 SVGAGI. This chain's CDR3 is CASSLGQRGGIDTQYF. CDR3 coding DNA: TGTGCCAGCAGTTTGGGGCAGCGGGGGGGAATAGATACGCAGTATTTT.

This clonotype was observed a handful of times. This rearrangement joins TRBV12-3 or TRBV12-4 to TRBJ1-1; perhaps TRBD1 as D (6 bases). The CDR3 contains 15 residues. Trimming took off 5 bases at V and 5 bases at J, with 18 bases between the two ends. CDR3 DNA sequence: TGTGCCAGCAGTCCCACCCGGGGGCGGGAAACTGAAGCTTTCTTT. Protein product: CASSPTRGRETEAFF.

This clonotype was recorded once. This chain joins TRBV2 and TRBJ2-5; 12 bases align to TRBD2. This CDR3 has 13 amino acids. The V segment lost 3 bases and the J segment 9 bases; nucleotides outside the gene matches: 2. CDR1 is SNHLY, CDR2 FYNNEI, per germline. This chain's CDR3 is CASSDPSGGAQYF. For the CDR3, the DNA is TGTGCCAGCAGTGACCCTAGCGGGGGGGCCCAGTACTTC.

This clonotype was recorded a few times. The V call is TRBV13, the J call TRBJ2-1; 9 bases are a match to TRBD2. The CDR3 covers 16 residues. J gave up 8 bases and V 5 bases, and 13 bases lay outside the gene matches. Germline CDR1 is PRHDT and CDR2 is FYEKMQ (reference sequence). The CDR3 coding sequence is TGTGCCAGCAGCATGGAGCGCGGGGGGGCAGTCGATGAGCAGTTCTTC. Translation: CASSMERGGAVDEQFF.

The chain joins TRBV20-1 to TRBJ2-5; D is unresolved. The CDR3 has 12 residues. V was trimmed by 6 bases and J by 3 bases, leaving 11 bases between them. Germline V lookup: CDR1 DFQATT, CDR2 SNEGSKA (reference sequence). Written as DNA, the CDR3 is TGCAGTGCCAAAGGACCAGAAGAGACCCAGTACTTC. It codes for CSAKGPEETQYF.

In this sample, this clonotype turned up many times. The gene calls are TRBV10-3 and TRBJ2-7, with 10 bases aligning to TRBD2. In germline, CDR1 is ENHRY, CDR2 SYGVKD. V trimming: 6 bases; J trimming: 1 base; junction bases outside the gene matches: 6. The CDR3 sequence is 15 residues long. CDR3: CAISETSGESYEQYF. CDR3 nucleotide sequence: TGTGCCATCAGCGAAACTAGCGGGGAGTCCTACGAGCAGTACTTC.

J is TRBJ2-5 and V is TRBV20-1; D unresolved. The J call may be wrong; the DNA end is better matched by TRBJ2-7. Germline values: CDR1 DFQATT, CDR2 SNEGSKA (reference sequence). The CDR3 consists of 10 residues. The CDR3 bases are TGCAGTGCTAGTTGGCACGAGCAGTACTTC. It yields the protein CSASWHEQYF.

This clonotype appeared once. V gene TRBV4-3 combines with J gene TRBJ1-1; D remains unclear. CDR1 is LGHNA, CDR2 YSLEER, per germline. V shed 8 bases and J shed 3 bases, with 19 bases lying between them. This CDR3 spans 15 amino acids. CDR3 bases: TGCGCCAGCGCCCAGAATAGGATTGAGGACACTGAAGCTTTCTTT. Its translation is CASAQNRIEDTEAFF.

This clonotype was detected only a few times. This chain connects TRBV4-1 to TRBJ2-1; 11 positions agree with TRBD2. Germline V gene sequence: CDR1 MGHRA, CDR2 YSYEKL. This CDR3 has 16 residues. The J segment lost 3 bases and the V segment lost 2 bases, leaving 3 bases of the junction unmatched. The CDR3 DNA reads as TGCGCCAGCAGCCAACTCCTAGCGGGGGGCTACAATGAGCAGTTCTTC. Its translation: CASSQLLAGGYNEQFF.

This clonotype was counted a few times. One junction end disagrees with the germline gene, perhaps due to a read error. The chain is built from TRBV20-1 and TRBJ2-3; D is undetermined. Germline V lookup: CDR1 DFQATT, CDR2 SNEGSKA (reference sequence). This CDR3 has 12 amino acids. The CDR3 spells CSARESSYTQYF. The CDR3 region has the DNA TGCAGTGCCAGAGAGTCCTCGTATACGCAGTATTTT.

The chain is built from TRBV7-8 and TRBJ1-2; TRBD1 matches 8 bases. The length of the CDR3 is 16 residues. Losses at the gene ends were 4 bases for V and 4 bases for J; bases not matched to a gene: 11. The germline V gene encodes CDR1 SGHVS and CDR2 FQNEAQ. CDR3 protein: CASSSGQGRGLYGYTF. CDR3 nucleotide sequence: TGTGCCAGCAGCTCCGGACAGGGAAGGGGCCTCTATGGCTACACCTTC.

This clonotype has a handful of counts. This chain links TRBV11-2 with TRBJ2-7; D gene unclear. The ends were cut back, 7 bases at V and 0 bases at J, with 10 bases in the middle. Germline-derived CDR1 and CDR2 are SGHAT and FQNNGV. The CDR3 runs to 13 residues. CDR3 region: CASNHYRSYEQYF. The CDR3 region has the DNA TGTGCCAGCAACCACTACCGCTCCTACGAGCAGTACTTC.

The rearrangement links TRBV9 to TRBJ2-3; D is unclear. The CDR3 extends over 16 amino acids. Trimming cost V 4 bases and J 1 base, with 16 bases left between them. Germline CDR1 SGDLS, CDR2 YYNGEE. CDR3 sequence: CASSTRGTWGTDTQYF. CDR3 DNA sequence: TGTGCCAGCAGCACCCGAGGTACATGGGGCACAGATACGCAGTATTTT.

J is TRBJ2-1 and V is TRBV6-2 or TRBV6-3; weak D call: TRBD1 (6 bases). The CDR3 is made up of 15 amino acids. V shed 0 bases and J shed 6 bases, with 12 bases lying between them. Germline assignment: CDR1 MNHEY and CDR2 SVGEGT. The CDR3 DNA follows: TGTGCCAGCAGTTACTCTCGGACAGTTACCAATGAGCAGTTCTTC. Translating gives CASSYSRTVTNEQFF.

The chain combines TRBV12-3 or TRBV12-4 with TRBJ2-1; no firm D call. The CDR3 has 14 amino acids. The V and J ends lost 7 bases and 6 bases respectively, with 16 bases between them. CDR3 protein: CASKLELVLNEQFF. In DNA form, the CDR3 reads TGTGCCAGCAAACTCGAGCTGGTTCTCAATGAGCAGTTCTTC.

The rearrangement links TRBV12-3 or TRBV12-4 to TRBJ1-2, with D tentatively TRBD1 (5 bases). The CDR3 runs 11 residues. V lost 4 bases and J 10 bases, leaving 10 bases between the germline ends. Written as DNA, the CDR3 is TGTGCCAGCAGTTCCATGGGGCCCTACACCTTC. Encoded protein: CASSSMGPYTF.

V gene TRBV7-9 combines with J gene TRBJ2-5, with 9 bases aligning to TRBD2. The junction had 9 bases not matched to a gene; V was cut back by 7 bases and J by 3 bases. This CDR3 contains 15 residues. Germline V gene sequence: CDR1 SEHNR, CDR2 FQNEAQ (reference sequence). CDR3 nucleotides: TGTGCCAGCACCCATCTCGAGCGGGGGGAAGAGACCCAGTACTTC. This gives the protein CASTHLERGEETQYF.

This rearrangement joins TRBV20-1 to TRBJ2-3; TRBD1 aligns across 8 bases. Germline V CDR1 and CDR2: DFQATT, SNEGSKA (reference sequence). The CDR3 covers 13 residues. Germline trimming cut 5 bases from V and 4 bases from J; bases unmatched to any gene: 5. The CDR3 coding sequence is TGCAGTGCTCGCGGACAGGGACCAGATACGCAGTATTTT. Its protein product is CSARGQGPDTQYF.

This clonotype was picked up a small number of times. This sequence joins TRBV5-4 and TRBJ2-1; tentatively, D is TRBD1 or TRBD2 (6 bases each). From germline, CDR1 is SGHNT and CDR2 YYREEE (reference sequence). This CDR3 has 16 residues. Trimming took off 0 bases at V and 1 base at J, with 11 bases between the two ends. The CDR3 bases are TGTGCCAGCAGCTTGGAAGGGGGGAGGTCCTACAATGAGCAGTTCTTC. This encodes CASSLEGGRSYNEQFF.

This clonotype was seen a handful of times. V usage is TRBV12-3 or TRBV12-4 and J usage is TRBJ1-5, with D perhaps TRBD1 (5 bases). The length of the CDR3 is 14 residues. Trimming took 3 bases from V and 8 from J, leaving 14 bases between them. This chain's CDR3 is CASSFGQGLEPQHF. CDR3 DNA sequence: TGTGCCAGCAGTTTCGGTCAGGGATTAGAGCCCCAGCATTTT.